Below, 32 T cell receptor beta chains from the same sample are listed, as sequenced in a study of blood T cell repertoires in COVID-19. Clones were sequenced by immunoSEQ multiplex PCR, and TCRdb holds only the in-frame ones, with some missing. The sample has around 190,000 clones; approximately 88% are singletons. Material for sequencing was PBMCs or T cells enriched from blood (not recorded which). All receptors derive from a young woman who had recovered from COVID-19.

In DNA form, the CDR3 reads TGTGCCAGCAGCCCCGGGGGGAGCTCCTACAATGAGCAGTTCTTC. Its translation is CASSPGGSSYNEQFF. The J gene is TRBJ2-1, the V gene TRBV9; TRBD2 agrees at 7 bases. After removal of 4 bases from V and 0 bases from J, the junction contained 4 bases not matched to a gene. The CDR3 covers 15 residues. Germline CDR1 and CDR2: SGDLS and YYNGEE.

V and J are TRBV21-1 and TRBJ1-5; TRBD1, the D gene given by the table, was not confirmed from the DNA. TRBV21-1 is a recognized pseudogene. The CDR3 runs to 19 residues. The CDR3 region is CASSCPSMDTEALNQPQHF. In nucleotides, the CDR3 is TGTGCCAGCAGCTGCCCCTCGATGGACACTGAGGCCTTAAATCAGCCCCAGCATTTT.

CDR3 nucleotides: TGCGCCAGCAGCTTACAGGGAACCACCGGGGAGCTGTTTTTT. Amino acids: CASSLQGTTGELFF. V and J are TRBV5-1 and TRBJ2-2; maybe TRBD1 (6 bases). Germline V lookup: CDR1 SGHRS, CDR2 YFSETQ. The CDR3 has 14 amino acids. V was shortened by 2 bases and J by 4 bases, with 9 bases between the two germline ends.

This chain links TRBV3-1 (or the pseudogene TRBV3-2) with TRBJ2-7; 11 bases match TRBD2. The CDR3 is 15 residues long. Trimming at V came to 4 bases and at J to 5 bases, leaving 7 bases not matched to a gene. Germline V CDR1 and CDR2: LGHDT, YNNKEL (reference sequence). CDR3 residues: CASSPLAGEYNEQYF. For the CDR3, the DNA is TGTGCCAGCAGCCCACTAGCGGGAGAATACAACGAGCAGTACTTC.

The rearrangement uses TRBV6-5 and TRBJ1-1, with 8 nucleotides matching TRBD1. Trimming removed 2 bases from V and 8 bases from J; junction bases left unmatched: 7. Germline CDR1 MNHEY, CDR2 SVGAGI. The CDR3 has 14 residues. CDR3 protein: CASSYPGTGQEAFF. The CDR3 DNA sequence: TGTGCCAGCAGTTACCCCGGGACAGGTCAAGAAGCTTTCTTT.

This clone was counted a single time. The J gene is TRBJ1-4, the V gene TRBV15; no reliable D call. The CDR3 is 16 residues long. Germline CDR1 reads LNHNV; CDR2 reads YYDKDF (reference sequence). The V gene lost 6 bases and the J gene lost 8 bases, with 22 bases spanning the gap. CDR3 sequence (DNA): TGTGCCACCAGGAACGCGTTCGTTGGCCCCGGGGAAAAACTGTTTTTT. Translation gives CATRNAFVGPGEKLFF.

The chain carries TRBV7-6 and TRBJ1-5; D is unresolved. Germline V CDR1 and CDR2: SGHVS, FNYEAQ. This CDR3 spans 13 amino acids. The V and J ends lost 5 bases and 5 bases respectively, with 10 bases between them. The CDR3 reads CASSVGRDQPQHF. In nucleotides, the CDR3 is TGTGCCAGCAGCGTAGGGCGGGATCAGCCCCAGCATTTT.

The chain carries TRBV19 and TRBJ1-1, with unresolved D. CDR1 is LNHDA, CDR2 SQIVND, per germline (reference sequence). V was pared by 8 bases and J by 6 bases, with 10 bases between. This CDR3 is built from 11 residues. The CDR3 sequence: CASGREPEAFF. The CDR3 coding sequence is TGTGCCAGTGGAAGGGAGCCTGAAGCTTTCTTT.

The gene calls are TRBV28 and TRBJ1-6; 7 nucleotides agree with TRBD1. CDR3 size: 15 residues. CDR1 is MDHEN and CDR2 is SYDVKM in the germline V gene. J gave up 2 bases and V 6 bases, and 4 bases lay outside the gene matches. In DNA, the CDR3 is TGTGCCAGCAGCCGACAGGGTGCCTATAATTCACCCCTCCACTTT. Residues: CASSRQGAYNSPLHF.

V and J are TRBV28 and TRBJ2-2, with D tentatively TRBD2 (6 bases). The CDR3 loop spans 14 amino acids. The germline V gene encodes CDR1 MDHEN and CDR2 SYDVKM. V lost 7 bases and J lost 1, with 10 bases in between. The CDR3 coding sequence is TGTGCCAGCATCGTCGGGGGGAACACCGGGGAGCTGTTTTTT. This codes for CASIVGGNTGELFF.

This sequence joins TRBV28 and TRBJ2-3; tentative D call: TRBD2 (6 bases). CDR1 is MDHEN, CDR2 SYDVKM, per germline. V was trimmed by 5 bases and J by 2 bases, leaving 11 bases between them. The CDR3 has 14 amino acids. The CDR3 bases are TGTGCCAGCAGTCAGCAGCGGGTCACAGATACGCAGTATTTT. Its protein product is CASSQQRVTDTQYF.

The V and J genes are TRBV11-3 and TRBJ2-1; weak D call: TRBD2 (5 bases). The CDR3 loop spans 15 amino acids. Germline V gene lookup returns CDR1 SGHNT and CDR2 YENEEA. Trimming took 0 bases from V and 4 from J, leaving 10 bases between them. The DNA of the CDR3 is TGTGCCAGCAGCTTAGAGAGCGGCTTATACAATGAGCAGTTCTTC. Amino acids: CASSLESGLYNEQFF.

The chain links TRBV18 to TRBJ2-1, with 11 bases aligning to TRBD2. The germline gives CDR1 KGHSH, CDR2 LQKENI. The CDR3 has 16 amino acids. V was clipped by 6 bases and J by 4 bases; unmatched bases: 8. The CDR3 region has the DNA TGTGCCAGCTCTGACCGCACTAGCGGGGGTTACAATGAGCAGTTCTTC. Amino acid sequence: CASSDRTSGGYNEQFF.

This rearrangement joins TRBV15 to TRBJ2-1, with D perhaps TRBD2 (6 bases). This CDR3 has 16 residues. Trimming took off 1 base at V and 2 bases at J, with 12 bases between the two ends. The germline CDR1 and CDR2 sequences are LNHNV and YYDKDF (reference sequence). This CDR3 is CATSRVGRDPYNEQFF. CDR3 sequence (DNA): TGTGCCACCAGCAGAGTGGGGCGGGACCCCTACAATGAGCAGTTCTTC.

This clone occurred once. V is TRBV7-2 and J is TRBJ2-7; 10 positions agree with TRBD2. Germline values: CDR1 SGHTA, CDR2 FQGNSA. The CDR3 is 14 amino acids. V was pared by 6 bases and J by 2 bases, with 4 bases of the junction left unmatched. The CDR3 nucleotides are TGTGCCAGCAGTTTGGGACTAGCGACCTACGAGCAGTACTTC. Protein: CASSLGLATYEQYF.

The chain links TRBV10-3 to TRBJ1-1; TRBD1 aligns across 9 bases. The CDR3 spans 14 residues. J was trimmed by 4 bases and V by 3 bases; bases with no gene match: 3. The V gene's germline CDR1 is ENHRY and CDR2 SYGVKD. The CDR3 region is CAISDLDRGTEAFF. The DNA of the CDR3 is TGTGCCATCAGTGATCTGGACAGGGGCACTGAAGCTTTCTTT.

V is TRBV19 and J is TRBJ2-3, with 8 bases fitting TRBD2. The V segment lost 11 bases and the J segment 0 bases; nucleotides outside the gene matches: 4. The CDR3 is 13 amino acids. From germline, CDR1 is LNHDA and CDR2 SQIVND (reference sequence). The CDR3 spells CAVAGTSTDTQYF. Here the CDR3 DNA reads TGTGCCGTAGCGGGAACTAGCACAGATACGCAGTATTTT. The full variable domain, its missing parts supplied by reference TRBV19 and TRBJ2-3, is DGGITQSPKYLFRKEGQNVTLSCEQNLNHDAMYWYRQDPGQGLRLIYYSQIVNDFQKGDIAEGYSVSREKKESFPLTVTSAQKNPTAFYLCAVAGTSTDTQYFGPGTRLTVL.

The sample holds one count of this clone. The V gene is TRBV13, the J gene TRBJ2-5, with D possibly being TRBD1 (6 bases). CDR3 length equals 14 residues. Trimming cost V 5 bases and J 6 bases, with 16 bases left between them. Germline CDR1 PRHDT, CDR2 FYEKMQ (reference sequence). This chain's CDR3 is CASSDLWGRKTQYF. CDR3 coding DNA: TGTGCCAGCAGCGATTTATGGGGGCGGAAGACCCAGTACTTC.

This rearrangement joins TRBV5-6 to TRBJ1-1; D remains unclear. Germline V gene data show CDR1 as SGHDT and CDR2 as YYEEEE. The CDR3 runs 12 residues. The germline V and J ends were trimmed by 0 bases and 7 bases, with 7 bases remaining between them. CDR3 region: CASSLVRGEAFF. CDR3 DNA: TGTGCCAGCAGCTTGGTTCGAGGTGAAGCTTTCTTT.

With respect to this clone: At one end the junction does not follow the germline gene, possibly because of a read error. The chain couples TRBV19 to TRBJ2-2; 13 bases map to TRBD2. Germline CDR1 reads LNHDA; CDR2 reads SQIVND (reference sequence). This CDR3 spans 18 amino acids. The CDR3: CASSRTSGGYANAGELFF. CDR3 DNA: TGTGCCAGTAGTCGGACTAGCGGGGGATACGCGAACGCCGGGGAGCTGTTTTTT.

The chain recombines TRBV29-1 with TRBJ2-3; D gene unclear. The length of the CDR3 is 11 residues. The V and J ends lost 3 bases and 7 bases respectively, with 8 bases between them. The V gene's germline CDR1 is SQVTM and CDR2 ANQGSEA. This CDR3 reads CSVEESHTQYF. CDR3 nucleotides: TGCAGCGTTGAGGAGAGCCATACGCAGTATTTT.

The rearrangement links TRBV7-8 to TRBJ1-1; 7 positions match TRBD1. The ends lost 2 bases at V and 2 bases at J; junction bases unmatched: 11. CDR1 is SGHVS, CDR2 FQNEAQ, per germline. The CDR3 covers 17 residues. This CDR3 is CASSLRTGVGDNTEAFF. In DNA, the CDR3 is TGTGCCAGCAGCTTACGGACAGGCGTTGGGGATAACACTGAAGCTTTCTTT.

The chain joins TRBV5-1 to TRBJ2-3, with 12 bases lining up with TRBD1. The V segment lost 7 bases and the J segment 1 base; nucleotides outside the gene matches: 4. This CDR3 has 15 amino acids. CDR1 is SGHRS, CDR2 YFSETQ, per germline. The CDR3 loop is CASGGTGGRTDTQYF. The CDR3 DNA reads as TGCGCCAGCGGGGGGACAGGGGGCCGCACAGATACGCAGTATTTT.

The CDR3 spells CASSRQGTTNEKLFF. The CDR3 DNA sequence: TGCGCCAGCAGCCGACAGGGCACAACTAATGAAAAACTGTTTTTT. The chain employs TRBV4-1 and TRBJ1-4, with TRBD1 matching 7 bases. Trimming cost V 4 bases and J 0 bases; bases outside gene matches: 2. The germline gives CDR1 MGHRA, CDR2 YSYEKL. The CDR3 has 15 amino acids.

DNA for the CDR3: TGTGCCAGCAGTCAGCGGGGTTCCTACGAGCAGTACTTC. It codes for CASSQRGSYEQYF. V and J are TRBV11-3 and TRBJ2-7, with 7 bases lining up with TRBD2. Germline trimming cut 6 bases from V and 1 base from J; bases unmatched to any gene: 3. Germline V gene lookup returns CDR1 SGHNT and CDR2 YENEEA. The CDR3 covers 13 residues.

V and J are TRBV24-1 and TRBJ2-3; 12 nucleotides match TRBD2. The trim removed 4 bases at V and 8 bases at J, leaving 12 bases unmatched. CDR3 length: 17 amino acids. Germline V CDR1 and CDR2: KGHDR, SFDVKD. The CDR3 region is CATSDPSTSGGRGTQYF. CDR3 DNA sequence: TGTGCCACCAGTGACCCATCGACTAGCGGGGGTAGGGGTACGCAGTATTTT.

This sequence joins TRBV7-6 and TRBJ1-3, with a possible D match to TRBD1 (5 bases). V lost 5 bases and J lost 4, with 15 bases in between. Per germline, CDR1 SGHVS and CDR2 FNYEAQ. The CDR3 is 15 amino acids. The CDR3: CASSPLSGAGNTIYF. CDR3 sequence (DNA): TGTGCCAGCAGCCCCCTGTCTGGGGCCGGAAACACCATATATTTT.

The rearrangement links TRBV30 to TRBJ2-2, with 7 bases identical to TRBD1. The germline V gene encodes CDR1 GTSNPN and CDR2 SVGIG (reference sequence). J gave up 3 bases and V 4 bases, and 8 bases lay outside the gene matches. This CDR3 is 15 amino acids long. Here the CDR3 reads CAWTSRDRDTGELFF. In DNA, the CDR3 is TGTGCCTGGACCAGCCGGGACAGAGACACCGGGGAGCTGTTTTTT.

This clone was seen a single time. The chain has TRBV7-9 and TRBJ1-3; TRBD1 aligns across 9 bases. The V and J ends lost 10 bases and 0 bases, in that order; junction bases with no gene match: 7. The CDR3 extends over 15 amino acids. Germline assignment: CDR1 SEHNR and CDR2 FQNEAQ (reference sequence). In nucleotides, the CDR3 is TGTGCCACCCCCCGGGACAGGGACTCTGGAAACACCATATATTTT. Amino acid sequence: CATPRDRDSGNTIYF.

There are a few counts of this clone. The chain links TRBV3-1 (or the pseudogene TRBV3-2) to TRBJ2-5; 10 bases map to TRBD2. The CDR3 extends over 20 amino acids. Germline CDR1 reads LGHDT; CDR2 reads YNNKEL (reference sequence). The V and J ends lost 4 bases and 6 bases, in that order; junction bases with no gene match: 23. The CDR3 sequence: CASSPPEGFTGSGGAKTQYF. In nucleotides, the CDR3 is TGTGCCAGCAGCCCCCCCGAGGGGTTCACGGGCAGCGGGGGGGCGAAGACCCAGTACTTC.

The rearrangement joins TRBV7-8 to TRBJ1-1; no definite D call. The V and J ends lost 4 bases and 4 bases respectively, with 13 bases between them. Germline V gives CDR1 SGHVS, CDR2 FQNEAQ. The CDR3 extends over 14 amino acids. The CDR3 DNA reads as TGTGCCAGCAGCTCACGTGGAGTCTCCACTGAAGCTTTCTTT. Protein: CASSSRGVSTEAFF.

The V call is TRBV7-6, the J call TRBJ1-4, with D tentatively TRBD1 (5 bases). The CDR3 spans 17 residues. Germline CDR1 and CDR2: SGHVS and FNYEAQ. Trimming stripped 0 bases from V and 3 bases from J, with 14 bases between. The CDR3 here is CASSLAPRGEANEKLFF. Here the CDR3 DNA reads TGTGCCAGCAGCTTAGCGCCGCGGGGGGAAGCTAATGAAAAACTGTTTTTT. Full variable domain (remainder filled in from reference TRBV7-6 and TRBJ1-4): GAGVSQSPRYKVTKRGQDVALRCDPISGHVSLYWYRQALGQGPEFLTYFNYEAQQDKSGLPNDRFSAERPEGSISTLTIQRTEQRDSAMYRCASSLAPRGEANEKLFFGSGTQLSVL.